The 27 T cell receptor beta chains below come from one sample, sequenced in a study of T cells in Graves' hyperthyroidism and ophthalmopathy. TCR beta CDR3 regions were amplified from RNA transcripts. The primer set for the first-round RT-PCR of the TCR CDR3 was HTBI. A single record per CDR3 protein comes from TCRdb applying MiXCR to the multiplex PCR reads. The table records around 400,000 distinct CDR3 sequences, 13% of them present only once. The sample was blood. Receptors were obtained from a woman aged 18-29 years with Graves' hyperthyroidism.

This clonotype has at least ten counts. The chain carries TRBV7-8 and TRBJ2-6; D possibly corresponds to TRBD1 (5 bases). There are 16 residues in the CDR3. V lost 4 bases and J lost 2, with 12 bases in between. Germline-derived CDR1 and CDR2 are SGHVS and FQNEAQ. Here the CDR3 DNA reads TGTGCCAGCAGCTCGACAGCCCACGCTGGGGCCAACGTCCTGACTTTC. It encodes CASSSTAHAGANVLTF.

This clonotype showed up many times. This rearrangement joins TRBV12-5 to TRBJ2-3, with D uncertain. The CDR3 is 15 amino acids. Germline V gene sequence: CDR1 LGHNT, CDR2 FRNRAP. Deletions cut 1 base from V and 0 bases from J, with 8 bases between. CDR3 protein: CASGLEGVSTDTQYF. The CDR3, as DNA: TGTGCTAGTGGTTTGGAGGGCGTGAGCACAGATACGCAGTATTTT.

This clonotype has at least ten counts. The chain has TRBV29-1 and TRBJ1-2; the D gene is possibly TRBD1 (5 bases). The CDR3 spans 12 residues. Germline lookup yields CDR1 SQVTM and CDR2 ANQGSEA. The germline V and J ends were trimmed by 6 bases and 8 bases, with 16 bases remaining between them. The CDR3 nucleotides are TGCAGCGTAGTCCACACAGGCCGGGGCTACACCTTC. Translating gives CSVVHTGRGYTF.

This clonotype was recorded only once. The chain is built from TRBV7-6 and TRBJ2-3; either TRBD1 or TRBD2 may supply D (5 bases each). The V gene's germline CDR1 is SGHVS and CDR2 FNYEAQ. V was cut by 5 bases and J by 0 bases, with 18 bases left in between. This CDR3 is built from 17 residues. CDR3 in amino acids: CASSEAGTLTSTDTQYF. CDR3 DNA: TGTGCCAGCAGCGAAGCAGGGACCCTAACTAGCACAGATACGCAGTATTTT. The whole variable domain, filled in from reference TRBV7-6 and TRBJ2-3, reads GAGVSQSPRYKVTKRGQDVALRCDPISGHVSLYWYRQALGQGPEFLTYFNYEAQQDKSGLPNDRFSAERPEGSISTLTIQRTEQRDSAMYRCASSEAGTLTSTDTQYFGPGTRLTVL.

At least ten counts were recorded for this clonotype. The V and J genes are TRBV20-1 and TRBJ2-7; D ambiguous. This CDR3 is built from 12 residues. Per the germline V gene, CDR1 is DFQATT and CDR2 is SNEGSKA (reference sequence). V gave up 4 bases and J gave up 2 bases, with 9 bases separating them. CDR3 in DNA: TGCAGTGCTAACGACGGTGCCTACGAGCAGTACTTC. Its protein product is CSANDGAYEQYF.

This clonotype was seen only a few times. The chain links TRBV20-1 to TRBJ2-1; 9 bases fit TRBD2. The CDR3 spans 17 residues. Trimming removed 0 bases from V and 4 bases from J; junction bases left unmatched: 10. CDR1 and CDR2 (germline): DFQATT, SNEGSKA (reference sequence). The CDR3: CSARDIIVAGVYNEQFF. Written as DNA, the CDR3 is TGCAGTGCTAGAGATATCATAGTAGCGGGAGTATACAATGAGCAGTTCTTC.

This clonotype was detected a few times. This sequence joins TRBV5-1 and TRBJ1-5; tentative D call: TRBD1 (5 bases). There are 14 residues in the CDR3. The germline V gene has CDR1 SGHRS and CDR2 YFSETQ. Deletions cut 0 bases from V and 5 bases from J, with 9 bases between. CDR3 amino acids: CASSLEAGHQPQHF. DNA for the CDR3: TGCGCCAGCAGCTTGGAGGCAGGGCATCAGCCCCAGCATTTT.

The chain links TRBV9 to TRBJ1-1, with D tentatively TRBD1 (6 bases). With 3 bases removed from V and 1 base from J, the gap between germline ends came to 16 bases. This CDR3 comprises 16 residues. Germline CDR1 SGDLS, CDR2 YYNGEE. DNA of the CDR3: TGTGCCAGCAGCGAACGGATTGGGGGGCCGAACACTGAAGCTTTCTTT. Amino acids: CASSERIGGPNTEAFF.

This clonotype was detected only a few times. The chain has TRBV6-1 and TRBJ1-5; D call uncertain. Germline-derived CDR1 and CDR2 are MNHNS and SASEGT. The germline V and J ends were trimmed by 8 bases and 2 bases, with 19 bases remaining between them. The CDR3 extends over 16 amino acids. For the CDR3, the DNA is TGTGCCAGCTTGTGGGGTGGGGTTTGGGGCAATCAGCCCCAGCATTTT. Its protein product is CASLWGGVWGNQPQHF.

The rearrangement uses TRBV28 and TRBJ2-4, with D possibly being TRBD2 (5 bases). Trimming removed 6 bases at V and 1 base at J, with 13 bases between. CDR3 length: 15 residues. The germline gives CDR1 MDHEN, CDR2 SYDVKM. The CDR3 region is CASSLHPGAKNIQYF. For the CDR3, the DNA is TGTGCCAGCAGCCTTCACCCGGGGGCCAAAAACATTCAGTACTTC. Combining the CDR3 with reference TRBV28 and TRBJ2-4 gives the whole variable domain DVKVTQSSRYLVKRTGEKVFLECVQDMDHENMFWYRQDPGLGLRLIYFSYDVKMKEKGDIPEGYSVSREKKERFSLILESASTNQTSMYLCASSLHPGAKNIQYFGAGTRLSVL.

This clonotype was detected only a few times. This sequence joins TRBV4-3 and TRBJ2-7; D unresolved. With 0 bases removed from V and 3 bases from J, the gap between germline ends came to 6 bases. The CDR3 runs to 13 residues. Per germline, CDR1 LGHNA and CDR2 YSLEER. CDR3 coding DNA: TGCGCCAGCAGCCAAGAGTTTCTCTACGAGCAGTACTTC. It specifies CASSQEFLYEQYF.

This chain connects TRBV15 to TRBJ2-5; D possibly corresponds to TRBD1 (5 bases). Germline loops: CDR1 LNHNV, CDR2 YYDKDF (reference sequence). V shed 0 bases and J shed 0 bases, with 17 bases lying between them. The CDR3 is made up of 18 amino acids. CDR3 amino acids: CATSRDTGPARYQETQYF. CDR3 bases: TGTGCCACCAGCAGAGATACAGGACCCGCGAGGTACCAAGAGACCCAGTACTTC. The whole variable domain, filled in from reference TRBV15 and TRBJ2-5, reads DAMVIQNPRYQVTQFGKPVTLSCSQTLNHNVMYWYQQKSSQAPKLLFHYYDKDFNNEADTPDNFQSRRPNTSFCFLDIRSPGLGDTAMYLCATSRDTGPARYQETQYFGPGTRLLVL.

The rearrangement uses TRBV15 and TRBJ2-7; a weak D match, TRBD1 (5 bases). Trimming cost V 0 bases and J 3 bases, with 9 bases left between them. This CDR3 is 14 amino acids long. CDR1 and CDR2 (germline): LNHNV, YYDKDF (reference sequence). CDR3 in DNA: TGTGCCACCAGCAGAGACAGGGCCAGCTACGAGCAGTACTTC. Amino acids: CATSRDRASYEQYF.

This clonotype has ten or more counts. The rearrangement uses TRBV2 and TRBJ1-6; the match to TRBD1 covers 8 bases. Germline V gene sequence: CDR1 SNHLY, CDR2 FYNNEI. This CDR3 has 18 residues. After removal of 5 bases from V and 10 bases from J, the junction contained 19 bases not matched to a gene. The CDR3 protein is CASSPLTGASELESPLHF. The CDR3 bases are TGTGCCAGCAGTCCTTTGACAGGGGCTTCAGAACTAGAATCACCCCTCCACTTT. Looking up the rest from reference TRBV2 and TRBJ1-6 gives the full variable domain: EPEVTQTPSHQVTQMGQEVILRCVPISNHLYFYWYRQILGQKVEFLVSFYNNEISEKSEIFDDQFSVERPDGSNFTLKIRSTKLEDSAMYFCASSPLTGASELESPLHFGNGTRLTVT.

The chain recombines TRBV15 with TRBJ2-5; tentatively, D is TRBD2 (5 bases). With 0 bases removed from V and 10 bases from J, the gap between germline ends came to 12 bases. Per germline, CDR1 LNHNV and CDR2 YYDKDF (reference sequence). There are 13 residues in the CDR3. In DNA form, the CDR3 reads TGTGCCACCAGCAGAGATCGGGGTTGGATCCAGTACTTC. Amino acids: CATSRDRGWIQYF. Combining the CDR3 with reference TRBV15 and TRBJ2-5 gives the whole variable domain DAMVIQNPRYQVTQFGKPVTLSCSQTLNHNVMYWYQQKSSQAPKLLFHYYDKDFNNEADTPDNFQSRRPNTSFCFLDIRSPGLGDTAMYLCATSRDRGWIQYFGPGTRLLVL.

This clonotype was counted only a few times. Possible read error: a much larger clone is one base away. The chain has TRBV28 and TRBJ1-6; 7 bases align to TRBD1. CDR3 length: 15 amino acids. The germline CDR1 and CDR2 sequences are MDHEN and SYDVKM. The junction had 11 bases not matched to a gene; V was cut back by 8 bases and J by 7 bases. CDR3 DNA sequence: TGTGCCAGCGGTTCAGAGACAGGGTGGAATTCACCCCTCCACTTT. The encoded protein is CASGSETGWNSPLHF.

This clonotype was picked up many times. The CDR3: CACHKSSYEQYF. The CDR3 bases are TGTGCCTGTCACAAGAGCTCCTACGAGCAGTACTTC. The gene calls are TRBV30 and TRBJ2-7; D not certain. Trimming cost V 6 bases and J 0 bases, with 9 bases left between them. This CDR3 has 12 amino acids. The V gene's germline CDR1 is GTSNPN and CDR2 SVGIG (reference sequence).

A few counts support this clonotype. CDR3: CASSSPGLAGYEQYF. The CDR3 DNA reads as TGTGCCAGCAGTTCACCGGGACTAGCGGGCTACGAGCAGTACTTC. V usage is TRBV27 and J usage is TRBJ2-7, with 12 bases fitting TRBD2. Germline CDR1 is MNHEY and CDR2 is SMNVEV (reference sequence). This CDR3 has 15 amino acids. J gave up 3 bases and V 4 bases, and 4 bases lay outside the gene matches.

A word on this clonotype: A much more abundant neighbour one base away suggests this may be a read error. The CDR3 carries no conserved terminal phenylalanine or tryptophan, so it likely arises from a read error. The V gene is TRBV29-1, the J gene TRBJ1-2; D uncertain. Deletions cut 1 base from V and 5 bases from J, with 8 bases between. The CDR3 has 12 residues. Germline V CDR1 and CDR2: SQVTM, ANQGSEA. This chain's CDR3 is CSVEGDLYGYTL. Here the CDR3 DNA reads TGCAGCGTTGAAGGGGATCTATATGGCTACACCCTC.

The CDR3 DNA reads as TGTGCCAGCAGCGTCGGGACTACCCGAACTACCGAGCAGTACTTC. Its protein product is CASSVGTTRTTEQYF. The chain combines TRBV9 with TRBJ2-7; TRBD2 matches 7 bases. J lost 6 bases, V lost 2 bases, and 11 bases had no gene match. The CDR3 is made up of 15 amino acids. Germline CDR1 and CDR2: SGDLS and YYNGEE.

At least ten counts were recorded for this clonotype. The DNA for the CDR3 is TGCGCCAGCAGCTTGATGTGGGAGGGCCCAGATACGCAGTATTTT. Translation gives CASSLMWEGPDTQYF. The rearrangement uses TRBV5-1 and TRBJ2-3, with TRBD2 matching over 7 bases. Per germline, CDR1 SGHRS and CDR2 YFSETQ. The CDR3 is 15 residues long. Losses at the gene ends were 1 base for V and 4 bases for J; bases not matched to a gene: 6.

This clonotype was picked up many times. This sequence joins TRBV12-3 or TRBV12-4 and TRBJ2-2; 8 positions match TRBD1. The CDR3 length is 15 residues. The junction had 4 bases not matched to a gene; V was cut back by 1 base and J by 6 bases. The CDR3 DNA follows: TGTGCCAGCAGTTTAGAGGACAGGGTGGCCGGGGAGCTGTTTTTT. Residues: CASSLEDRVAGELFF.

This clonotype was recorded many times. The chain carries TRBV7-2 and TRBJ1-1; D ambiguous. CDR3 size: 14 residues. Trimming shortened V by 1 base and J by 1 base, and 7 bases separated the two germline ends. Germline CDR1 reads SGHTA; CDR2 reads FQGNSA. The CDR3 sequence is CASSLDHGNTEAFF. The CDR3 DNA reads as TGTGCCAGCAGCTTAGATCATGGGAACACTGAAGCTTTCTTT. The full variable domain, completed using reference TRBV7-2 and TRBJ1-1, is GAGVSQSPSNKVTEKGKDVELRCDPISGHTALYWYRQSLGQGLEFLIYFQGNSAPDKSGLPSDRFSAERTGGSVSTLTIQRTQQEDSAVYLCASSLDHGNTEAFFGQGTRLTVV.

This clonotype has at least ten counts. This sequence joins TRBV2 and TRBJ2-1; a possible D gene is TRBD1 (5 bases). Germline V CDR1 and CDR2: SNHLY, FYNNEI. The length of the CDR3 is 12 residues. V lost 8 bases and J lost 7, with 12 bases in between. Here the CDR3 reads CASVIGANEQFF. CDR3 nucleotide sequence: TGTGCCAGCGTTATAGGGGCGAATGAGCAGTTCTTC.

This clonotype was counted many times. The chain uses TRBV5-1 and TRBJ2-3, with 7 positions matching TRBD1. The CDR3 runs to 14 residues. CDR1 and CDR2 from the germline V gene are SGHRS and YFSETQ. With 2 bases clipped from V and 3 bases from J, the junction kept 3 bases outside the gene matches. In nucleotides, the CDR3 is TGCGCCAGCAGCTTAGAGGGGGCGACAGATACGCAGTATTTT. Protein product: CASSLEGATDTQYF.

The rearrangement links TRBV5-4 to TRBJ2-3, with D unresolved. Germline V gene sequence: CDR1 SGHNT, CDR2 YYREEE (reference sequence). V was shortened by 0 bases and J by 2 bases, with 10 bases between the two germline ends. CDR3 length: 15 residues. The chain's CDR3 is CASSLGFEFTDTQYF. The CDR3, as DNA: TGTGCCAGCAGCTTGGGATTCGAATTCACAGATACGCAGTATTTT.

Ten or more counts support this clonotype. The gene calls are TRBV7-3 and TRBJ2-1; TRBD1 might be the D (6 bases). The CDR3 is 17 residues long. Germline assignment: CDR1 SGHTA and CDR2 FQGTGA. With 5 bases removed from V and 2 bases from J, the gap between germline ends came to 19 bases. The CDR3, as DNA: TGTGCCAGCAGCCCATGGAGCCGGGACACCCCCTACAATGAGCAGTTCTTC. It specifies CASSPWSRDTPYNEQFF.